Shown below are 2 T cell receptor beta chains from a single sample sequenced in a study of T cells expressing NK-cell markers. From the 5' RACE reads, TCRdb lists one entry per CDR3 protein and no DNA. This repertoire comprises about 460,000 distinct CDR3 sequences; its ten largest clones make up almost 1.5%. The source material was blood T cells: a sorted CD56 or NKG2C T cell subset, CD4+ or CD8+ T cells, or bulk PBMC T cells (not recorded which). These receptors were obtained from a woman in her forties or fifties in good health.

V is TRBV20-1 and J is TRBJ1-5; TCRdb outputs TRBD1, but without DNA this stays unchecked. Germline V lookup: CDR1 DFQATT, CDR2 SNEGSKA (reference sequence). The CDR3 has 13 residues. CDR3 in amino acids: CSAPRGQNQPQHF.

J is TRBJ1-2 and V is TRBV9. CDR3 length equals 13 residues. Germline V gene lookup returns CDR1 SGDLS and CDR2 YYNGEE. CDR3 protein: CASSVAGRGGYTF.